This TCR beta chain emerged from a study of T cell changes during pregnancy in multiple sclerosis. Libraries were prepared by immunoSEQ multiplex PCR; TCRdb keeps only in-frame clonotypes and omits some of them. The sample lists around 100,000 clones; about 94% were seen once. CDR1 and CDR2 (germline): MDHEN, SYDVKM. V shed 7 bases and J shed 2 bases, with 15 bases lying between them. This CDR3 contains 14 residues. Material: peripheral blood, obtained in the third trimester of pregnancy. This sequence originates from a female donor with multiple sclerosis, enrolled in a pregnancy study. The rearrangement joins TRBV28 to TRBJ2-7, with D unresolved. The CDR3 DNA reads as TGTGCCAGCACCATAGGCGCAGGTCCCTACGAGCAGTACTTC. Protein: CASTIGAGPYEQYF.